The T cell receptor beta chain described here comes from a study of cytomegalovirus exposure and HLA in healthy donors. The PCR had 60 Vbeta and 13 Jbeta primers. Assay: immunoSEQ multiplex PCR; the TCRdb copy retains only in-frame clones and omits some. The sample lists 200,000 or so clones, roughly four fifths occurring once. Study-wide results and caveats: A few chains tied to CMV proved CMV antigen-specific in vitro.

Note on this clone: The antigen is not known.

What was sequenced was PBMCs. This receptor was obtained from a woman between 45 and 65 years old in good health and CMV-seropositive.

This CDR3 reads CASSSLRAGGSYNEQFF. CDR3 nucleotides: TGTGCCAGCAGTTCCCTGAGGGCGGGAGGCTCCTACAATGAGCAGTTCTTC. This sequence joins TRBV28 and TRBJ2-1; 8 bases line up with TRBD2. This CDR3 has 17 amino acids. The V gene's germline CDR1 is MDHEN and CDR2 SYDVKM. V dropped 4 bases and J dropped 0; count of bases not matched to a gene: 8.